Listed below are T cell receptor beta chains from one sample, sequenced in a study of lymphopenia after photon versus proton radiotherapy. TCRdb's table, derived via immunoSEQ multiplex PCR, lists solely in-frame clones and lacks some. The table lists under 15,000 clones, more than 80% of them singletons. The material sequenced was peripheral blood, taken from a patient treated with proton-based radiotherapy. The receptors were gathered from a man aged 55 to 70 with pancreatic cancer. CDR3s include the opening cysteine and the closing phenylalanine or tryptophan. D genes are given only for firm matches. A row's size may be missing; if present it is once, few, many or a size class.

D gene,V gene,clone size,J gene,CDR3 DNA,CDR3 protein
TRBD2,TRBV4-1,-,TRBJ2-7,TGCGCCAGCAGCCAAGTTCTAGCGGGTAATTACGAGCAGTACTTC,CASSQVLAGNYEQYF
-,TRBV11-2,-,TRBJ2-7,TGTGCCAGCAGCGAAGCCGGACCCAGTTACGAGCAGTACTTC,CASSEAGPSYEQYF
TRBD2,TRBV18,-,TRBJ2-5,TGTGCCAGCTCACCACCGATAGGCGGGAGTTGGCCCCCCCAAGAGACCCAGTACTTC,CASSPPIGGSWPPQETQYF
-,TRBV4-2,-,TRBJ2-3,TGTGCCAGCAGGCCGACTAGTAGCACAGATACGCAGTATTTT,CASRPTSSTDTQYF
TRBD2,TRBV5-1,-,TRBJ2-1,TGCGCCAGCAGCTTGGAGTCCGGCGGGAGAGGCAATGAGCAGTTCTTC,CASSLESGGRGNEQFF
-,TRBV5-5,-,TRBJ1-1,TGTGCCAGCAGCTGGCCCCGGGGATCGGACAGAACGGGGCTTGGTGAAGCTTTCTTT,CASSWPRGSDRTGLGEAFF
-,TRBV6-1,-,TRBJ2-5,TGTGCCAGCAGCGACGCTGGAGAGACCCAGTACTTC,CASSDAGETQYF
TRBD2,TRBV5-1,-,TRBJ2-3,TGCGCCAGCAGCTTGTGGGGTAGCGGGCTGTCGTCAGATACGCAGTATTTT,CASSLWGSGLSSDTQYF
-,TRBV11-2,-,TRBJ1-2,TGTGCCAGCAGCTTAGGAGGGGGAACTAACTATGGCTACACCTTC,CASSLGGGTNYGYTF
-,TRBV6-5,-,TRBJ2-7,TGTGCCACCCACACCGGGTTACCCTACGAGCAGTACTTC,CATHTGLPYEQYF
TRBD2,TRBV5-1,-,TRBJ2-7,TGCGCCAGCAGGTTAGCGGGAGGCCCGACCTACGAGCAGTACTTC,CASRLAGGPTYEQYF
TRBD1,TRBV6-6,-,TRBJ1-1,TGTGCCAGCAGTGAGACAGGGGATGGGACTGAAGCTTTCTTT,CASSETGDGTEAFF
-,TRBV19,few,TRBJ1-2,TGTGCCAGTACCCGGGGGGCTAACTATGGCTACACCTTC,CASTRGANYGYTF
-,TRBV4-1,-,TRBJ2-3,TGCGCCAGCAGCCAAACAGATACGCAGTATTTT,CASSQTDTQYF
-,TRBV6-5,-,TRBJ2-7,TGTGCCAGCAGTTACTCCGGAGCCTACGAGCAGTACTTC,CASSYSGAYEQYF
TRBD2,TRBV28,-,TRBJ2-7,TGTGCCAGCAATCGACTAGCGGGGCTCTACGAGCAGTACTTC,CASNRLAGLYEQYF
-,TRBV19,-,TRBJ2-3,TGTGCCAGTAGCGACCAGGAACCAGATACGCAGTATTTT,CASSDQEPDTQYF
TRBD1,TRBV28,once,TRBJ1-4,TGTGCCAGCAGCATCGACGGGGGGTTACAGGGGACGACTAATGAAAAACTGTTTTTT,CASSIDGGLQGTTNEKLFF
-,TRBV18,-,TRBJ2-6,TGTGCCAGCTCACCACTCCCAGGTTTCTCTGGGGCCAACGTCCTGACTTTC,CASSPLPGFSGANVLTF
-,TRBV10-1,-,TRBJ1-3,TGCGCCAGCAGTCCTGGGGGAGCTGGAAACACCATATATTTT,CASSPGGAGNTIYF
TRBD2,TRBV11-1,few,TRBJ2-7,TGTGCCAGCAGCTCCCAGCCAGCGGGAGCCTACGAGCAGTACTTC,CASSSQPAGAYEQYF
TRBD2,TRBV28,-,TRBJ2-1,TGTGCCAGCAGTTTCGTAGCGGGAGGCCACAATGAGCAGTTCTTC,CASSFVAGGHNEQFF
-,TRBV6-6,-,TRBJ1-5,TGTGCCAGCAGTTACTCAGGGACTCAGCCCCAGCATTTT,CASSYSGTQPQHF
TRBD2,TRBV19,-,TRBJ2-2,TGTGCCAGTAGACTAGCTAGCGGCACCGGGGAGCTGTTTTTT,CASRLASGTGELFF
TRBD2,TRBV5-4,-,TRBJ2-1,TGTGCCAGCAGCTCCAGGACTAGCGTCGAGTCCTACAATGAGCAGTTCTTC,CASSSRTSVESYNEQFF
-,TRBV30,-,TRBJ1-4,TGTGCCTGGGGGGACCGAAATGAAAAACTGTTTTTT,CAWGDRNEKLFF
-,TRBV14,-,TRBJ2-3,TGTGCCAGCAGCCAAATAATCACCAGCACAGATACGCAGTATTTT,CASSQIITSTDTQYF
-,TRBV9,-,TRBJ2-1,TGTGCCAGCACCTTCCGGGACGCCAACTCCTACAATGAGCAGTTCTTC,CASTFRDANSYNEQFF
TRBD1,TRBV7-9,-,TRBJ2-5,TGTGCCAGCAGCTTAGATTCAGGGGGATTCTCGAAAGAGACCCAGTACTTC,CASSLDSGGFSKETQYF
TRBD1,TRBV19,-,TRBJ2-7,TGTGCCAGTAGTGTCTCCCCGGGACAGGGGGCCCCGCCATGCTCCTACGAGCAGTACTTC,CASSVSPGQGAPPCSYEQYF
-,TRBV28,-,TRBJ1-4,TGTGCCAGCAGCCCCGGGACGCTCGGTGAAAAACTGTTTTTT,CASSPGTLGEKLFF
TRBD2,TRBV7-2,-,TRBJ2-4,TGTGCCAGCAGGGGCGCGGGGGGTACAGACATTCAGTACTTC,CASRGAGGTDIQYF
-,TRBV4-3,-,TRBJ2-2,TGCGCCAGCAGCCAAGCGGTGACGCCGGGTACGAACACCGGGGAGCTGTTTTTT,CASSQAVTPGTNTGELFF
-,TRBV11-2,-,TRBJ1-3,TGTGCCAGCAGCTTTCCGAGCTCTGGAAACACCATATATTTT,CASSFPSSGNTIYF
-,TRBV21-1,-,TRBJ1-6,TGTGCCAGCAGCAAAGAGGCGGACGATTCACCCCTCCACTTT,CASSKEADDSPLHF
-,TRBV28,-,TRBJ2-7,TGTGCCAGCAAACTTCCTGGGGCAGAGCAGTACTTC,CASKLPGAEQYF
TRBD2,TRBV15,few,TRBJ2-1,TGTGCCACCAGCTCGGGTCGGCTAGCGGGAATGAATGAGCAGTTCTTC,CATSSGRLAGMNEQFF
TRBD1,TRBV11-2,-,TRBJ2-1,TGTGCCAGCGACCCGGGACAGGGTGTGTATGAGCAGTTCTTC,CASDPGQGVYEQFF
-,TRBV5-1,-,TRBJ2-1,TGCGCCAGCAGCTCCCGAGACACAGGATTCCCCCCCAATGAGCAGTTCTTC,CASSSRDTGFPPNEQFF
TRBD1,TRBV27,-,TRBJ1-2,TGTGCCAGCAGGCGCCAGGGACAGGGTTACGGCTACACCTTC,CASRRQGQGYGYTF
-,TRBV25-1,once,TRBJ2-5,TGTGCCAGCACCCCCCCGGGCAGGGAGAGTGAGACCCAGTACTTC,CASTPPGRESETQYF
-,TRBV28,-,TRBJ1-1,TGTGCCAGCGGTACTCGTATGGGAGAAGCTTTCTTT,CASGTRMGEAFF
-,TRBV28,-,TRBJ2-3,TGTGCCAGCAGGGGGCCCCTTTGGGCGGGGCGCACAGATACGCAGTATTTT,CASRGPLWAGRTDTQYF
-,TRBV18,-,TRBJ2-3,TGTGCCAGCTCACCACCGACGGATACGCAGTATTTT,CASSPPTDTQYF
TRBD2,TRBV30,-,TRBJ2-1,TGTGCCTGGGAGAGTCCACCAAGCGGGATCGTCCGTGGCAACAATGAGCAGTTCTTC,CAWESPPSGIVRGNNEQFF